Presented here are 6 T cell receptor beta chains from one specimen sequenced in a study of immune evolution from preneoplasia to lung adenocarcinoma. Some clones are missing from TCRdb's copy, which holds only in-frame ones; the method was immunoSEQ multiplex PCR. The table includes thousands of clones, 75% to 90% detected once. Sequencing was done on a sample of FFPE adjacent normal lung tissue. The receptors were gathered from a person between 70 and 80 years old with lung adenocarcinoma.

The J gene is TRBJ2-1, the V gene TRBV6-6; weak D call: TRBD2 (5 bases). This CDR3 comprises 11 residues. V lost 10 bases, J lost 10 bases, and 14 bases lay in between. Germline V gives CDR1 MNHNY, CDR2 SVGAGI (reference sequence). CDR3 in amino acids: CATGEGGEQFF. The DNA of the CDR3 is TGTGCCACCGGGGAAGGCGGAGAGCAGTTCTTC.

The CDR3 reads CASSLEDGLEKLFF. The CDR3 DNA sequence: TGTGCCAGCAGTTTGGAGGATGGGCTTGAAAAACTGTTTTTT. The rearrangement joins TRBV28 to TRBJ1-4; D gene unclear. The CDR3 totals 14 residues. Germline V CDR1 and CDR2: MDHEN, SYDVKM. Trimming shortened V by 3 bases and J by 7 bases, and 12 bases separated the two germline ends.

The V call is TRBV5-5, the J call TRBJ1-2, with D possibly matching TRBD1 (5 bases). This CDR3 is built from 13 residues. Germline lookup yields CDR1 SGHKS and CDR2 YYEKEE (reference sequence). The ends were cut back, 0 bases at V and 7 bases at J, with 10 bases in the middle. CDR3 sequence reads: CASSLGTGGGYTF. The CDR3 DNA reads TGTGCCAGCAGCTTGGGGACTGGGGGTGGCTACACCTTC.

The chain recombines TRBV30 with TRBJ2-1, with 8 positions matching TRBD2. Germline V gene sequence: CDR1 GTSNPN, CDR2 SVGIG (reference sequence). The CDR3 has 15 residues. The trim removed 0 bases at V and 7 bases at J, leaving 8 bases unmatched. This chain's CDR3 is CAWSVLAGGVNEQFF. For the CDR3, the DNA is TGTGCCTGGAGTGTACTTGCGGGAGGAGTTAATGAGCAGTTCTTC.

The rearrangement uses TRBV21-1 and TRBJ1-2; no DNA check was done on the table's D call, TRBD1. TRBV21-1 is recorded as a pseudogene. The CDR3 has 13 amino acids. DNA of the CDR3: TGTGCCAGCAGCCCGACAGGGCTCTATGGCTACACCTTC. Translating it yields CASSPTGLYGYTF.

The chain has TRBV10-3 and TRBJ1-1, with 9 nucleotides matching TRBD1. This CDR3 comprises 15 residues. The V gene end was trimmed by 6 bases and the J gene end by 3 bases; junction bases not matched to a gene: 8. Germline V CDR1 and CDR2: ENHRY, SYGVKD. The CDR3 sequence is CAIRGQGRVHTEAFF. CDR3 DNA: TGTGCCATCAGGGGACAGGGCCGGGTCCACACTGAAGCTTTCTTT.